This TCR beta chain stems from a study of blood T cell repertoires in COVID-19 (dated by TCRdb to about 2020). Context from the whole study: Samples from collaborators originated in the United States, Italy and Spain and spanned both the acute and convalescent phases of COVID-19. The prospective study material was composed of cDNA or gDNA derived from T cells, B-cell-depleted T cells, or PBMCs. The dataset comprised deeply sampled blood TCRbeta repertoires from subjects exposed to, actively infected with, or recovered from COVID-19. The repertoires were released in a freely available public database meant as a resource for research on the immune response to SARS-CoV-2. The samples were drawn from two sources: the first 160 participants of the ongoing ImmuneRACE study, and fewer than 1,500 subjects contributed by 6 global collaborators. Nearly every sample came with metadata listing a de-identified subject ID, COVID-19 status, age in years and sex. HLA class I and class II types, where available, came from metadata supplied by the sample provider rather than from assay-based typing. Summary of the overall study and its limitations: Clinical and demographic metadata were provided uncurated, with the amount varying by source and participant.

This clone was counted a single time. This clone's antigen is unknown. One base away there is no much larger clone; base qualities are not given. Enrolling through a virtual design, the prospective study's participants ranged in age from roughly 18 to 89 years and lived across 24 United States geographic areas. In the prospective study, cohorts were assigned on the basis of participant-reported clinical history obtained from a screening survey and a study questionnaire. ImmuneRACE Cohort 3 recovered participants were defined by two consecutive negative NP/OP PCR tests, healthcare professional clearance, or symptom resolution. Each participant in the prospective study had whole blood, serum and a nasopharyngeal or oropharyngeal swab collected by mobile phlebotomists. Additional blood draws and questionnaires over an approximately two-month period could optionally be provided by prospective study participants. Prospective study blood samples were shipped either frozen or at room temperature before DNA extraction.

TCRbeta CDR3 regions were amplified from genomic DNA by means of the immunoSEQ Assay, a bias-controlled multiplex PCR. The source study handled its data this way. The number of nucleated cells in each sample was estimated from the amplification of reference gene primers within the assay. To quantify the absolute abundance of each unique TCRbeta CDR3 rearrangement, sequence reads were collapsed and filtered. For each sample, productive Simpson clonality was calculated as the square root of Simpson's diversity index over productive rearrangements. TCRdb holds this immuneACCESS table with in-frame rearrangements only. Some clones are missing; in checked studies, unresolved V genes explain under half, and the rest has no known cause. The V and J calls and the clone size are those of that table, but D and trimming were determined from the DNA. The sample records under 300,000 clones, 80% to 90% of which are singletons. Clones ranked in the top ten supply around 2% of the sample.

The CDR3 measures 15 amino acids from cysteine to phenylalanine. The entry retains the CDR3 DNA only, 45 bases that are in frame from base 1. Trimming takes 2 bases from V and 10 bases from J, and the germline ends sit 18 bases apart. From the germline V gene, CDR1 is MNHEY and CDR2 is SVGEGT. The sequencing sample was made of PBMCs or T cells enriched from blood (not recorded which). The chain uses TRBV6-2 or TRBV6-3 and TRBJ2-1, with the D gene not confidently named. The receptor comes from a young woman who had recovered from COVID-19. Here the CDR3 is given as CASSYDRLKLSEQFF. The nucleotide sequence is TGTGCCAGCAGTTACGATCGGCTCAAACTATCAGAGCAGTTCTTC.